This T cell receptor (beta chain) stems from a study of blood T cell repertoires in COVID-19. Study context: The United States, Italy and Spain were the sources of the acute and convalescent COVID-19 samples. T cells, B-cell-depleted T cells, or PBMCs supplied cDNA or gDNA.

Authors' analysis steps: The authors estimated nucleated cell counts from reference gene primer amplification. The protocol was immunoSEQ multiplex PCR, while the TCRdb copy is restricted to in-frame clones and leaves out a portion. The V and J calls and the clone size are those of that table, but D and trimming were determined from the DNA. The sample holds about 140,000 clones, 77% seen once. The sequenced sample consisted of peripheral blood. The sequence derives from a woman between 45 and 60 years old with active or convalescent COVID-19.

CDR3 residues: CASGSSSTDTQYF. The CDR3 nucleotides read TGTGCTAGTGGTTCCTCTAGCACAGATACGCAGTATTTT. The chain combines TRBV12-5 with TRBJ2-3; D ambiguous. Per germline, CDR1 LGHNT and CDR2 FRNRAP. V lost 4 bases and J 0 bases, leaving 5 bases between the germline ends. This CDR3 is built from 13 residues.